Listed here are 12 T cell receptor beta chains from one sample, sequenced in a study of OX40 agonist ivuxolimab in advanced cancers. The method was immunoSEQ multiplex PCR; TCRdb's version includes in-frame clones alone and lacks a portion of them. Seen here are fewer than 85,000 clones, roughly 90% observed once, and the top ten hold approximately 0.69%. The specimen was CD4+ or CD8+ T cells sorted from blood, collected in a trial of the OX40 agonist ivuxolimab. Every receptor here comes from an adult with an advanced solid tumor such as melanoma, head and neck, liver or kidney cancer.

This clone occurred once. Germline is not matched at one junction end, which may reflect a read error. The chain employs TRBV2 and TRBJ1-2; D may be TRBD1 (5 bases). The CDR3 is 12 residues long. Germline V gene lookup returns CDR1 SNHLY and CDR2 FYNNEI. For the CDR3, the DNA is TGTGCCAGCACCAAGGCCTGGAAACAGGCGGATTTC. Amino acid sequence: CASTKAWKQADF.

The V call is TRBV4-2, the J call TRBJ1-4; 7 bases map to TRBD1. Germline V gives CDR1 LGHNA, CDR2 YNFKEQ. The CDR3 covers 15 residues. V lost 3 bases, J lost 5 bases, and 6 bases stayed unmatched. In DNA form, the CDR3 reads TGTGCCAGCAGCCAGGGGGGGACAGAGAATGAAAAACTGTTTTTT. Its translation is CASSQGGTENEKLFF.

The chain recombines TRBV2 with TRBJ1-5; no firm D call. Germline loops: CDR1 SNHLY, CDR2 FYNNEI. This CDR3 comprises 13 residues. The ends were cut back, 3 bases at V and 4 bases at J, with 7 bases in the middle. The DNA for the CDR3 is TGTGCCAGCAGTGACAGACGAAATCAGCCCCAGCATTTT. Translating gives CASSDRRNQPQHF.

The CDR3 region is CASSFNFGLAGARELFF. CDR3 nucleotides: TGCGCCAGCAGCTTTAATTTCGGACTAGCGGGAGCTCGGGAGCTGTTTTTT. The chain joins TRBV5-1 to TRBJ2-2; 13 nucleotides align to TRBD2. The CDR3 consists of 17 residues. V gave up 2 bases and J gave up 9 bases; unmatched junction bases: 10. Germline CDR1 reads SGHRS; CDR2 reads YFSETQ. The full variable domain, in which reference TRBV5-1 and TRBJ2-2 provide the parts outside the CDR3, is KAGVTQTPRYLIKTRGQQVTLSCSPISGHRSVSWYQQTPGQGLQFLFEYFSETQRNKGNFPGRFSGRQFSNSRSEMNVSTLELGDSALYLCASSFNFGLAGARELFFGEGSRLTVL.

V is TRBV7-9 and J is TRBJ2-3, with D uncertain. CDR1 is SEHNR, CDR2 FQNEAQ, per germline (reference sequence). Between the trimmed V and J ends, which lost 5 bases and 1 base, there was a span of 7 bases. The CDR3 contains 13 residues. CDR3 amino acids: CASSRPGTDTQYF. Here the CDR3 DNA reads TGTGCCAGCAGCCGTCCTGGCACAGATACGCAGTATTTT. Combining the CDR3 with reference TRBV7-9 and TRBJ2-3 gives the whole variable domain DTGVSQNPRHKITKRGQNVTFRCDPISEHNRLYWYRQTLGQGPEFLTYFQNEAQLEKSRLLSDRFSAERPKGSFSTLEIQRTEQGDSAMYLCASSRPGTDTQYFGPGTRLTVL.

The V gene is TRBV4-3, the J gene TRBJ2-1; D ambiguous. The CDR3 sequence is 16 residues long. Germline-derived CDR1 and CDR2 are LGHNA and YSLEER. The V end lost 0 bases, the J end lost 4 bases, and 13 bases lay between the germline ends. The CDR3 coding sequence is TGCGCCAGCAGCCAAGAATTTAATAGCTGGTACAATGAGCAGTTCTTC. This translates into CASSQEFNSWYNEQFF.

This clone was observed a few times. The J gene is TRBJ1-4, the V gene TRBV5-8; no clear D gene. Between the trimmed V and J ends, which lost 4 bases and 7 bases, there was a span of 20 bases. This CDR3 comprises 16 residues. The V gene's germline CDR1 is SGHTS and CDR2 YDEGEE. The CDR3 sequence is CASSHYPRTTGEKLFF. Here the CDR3 DNA reads TGTGCCAGCAGCCACTACCCCCGTACGACTGGTGAAAAACTGTTTTTT.

The chain uses TRBV7-2 and TRBJ1-2; TRBD1 is a possible D gene (5 bases). This CDR3 region has 16 residues. Between the trimmed V and J ends, which lost 7 bases and 4 bases, there was a span of 22 bases. CDR1 is SGHTA and CDR2 is FQGNSA in the germline V gene. Written as DNA, the CDR3 is TGTGCCAGCACACAGGACGGGCAGATTTCCGTCTATGGCTACACCTTC. It translates to CASTQDGQISVYGYTF.

The chain combines TRBV7-2 with TRBJ2-2; D unresolved. V shed 2 bases and J shed 1 base, with 8 bases lying between them. The CDR3 covers 15 residues. Germline CDR1 reads SGHTA; CDR2 reads FQGNSA. CDR3 protein: CASSLSSMNTGELFF. CDR3 sequence (DNA): TGTGCCAGCAGCTTAAGTTCTATGAACACCGGGGAGCTGTTTTTT. Supplemented by reference TRBV7-2 and TRBJ2-2, the full variable domain reads GAGVSQSPSNKVTEKGKDVELRCDPISGHTALYWYRQSLGQGLEFLIYFQGNSAPDKSGLPSDRFSAERTGGSVSTLTIQRTQQEDSAVYLCASSLSSMNTGELFFGEGSRLTVL.

The rearrangement joins TRBV5-6 to TRBJ2-1; D remains unclear. V was clipped by 0 bases and J by 5 bases, with 9 bases between them. This CDR3 region has 14 residues. CDR1 is SGHDT and CDR2 is YYEEEE in the germline V gene. CDR3: CASSLAGINNEQFF. The CDR3 nucleotides are TGTGCCAGCAGCTTGGCCGGAATCAACAATGAGCAGTTCTTC.

Only one count was recorded for this clone. The CDR3 DNA reads as TGCGCCAGCAGCTTTGAGTGGAGCTCCTATAATTCACCCCTCCACTTT. It yields the protein CASSFEWSSYNSPLHF. This sequence joins TRBV5-1 and TRBJ1-6; D is undetermined. In germline, CDR1 is SGHRS, CDR2 YFSETQ. The CDR3 contains 16 residues. The V end lost 2 bases, the J end lost 0 bases, and 9 bases lay between the germline ends.

This sequence joins TRBV9 and TRBJ2-2; no firm D call. The CDR3 spans 15 residues. Between the trimmed V and J ends, which lost 7 bases and 3 bases, there was a span of 16 bases. CDR1 is SGDLS and CDR2 is YYNGEE in the germline V gene. CDR3 protein: CASGPGPSDTGELFF. The CDR3 DNA reads as TGTGCCAGCGGTCCCGGACCGTCGGACACCGGGGAGCTGTTTTTT.